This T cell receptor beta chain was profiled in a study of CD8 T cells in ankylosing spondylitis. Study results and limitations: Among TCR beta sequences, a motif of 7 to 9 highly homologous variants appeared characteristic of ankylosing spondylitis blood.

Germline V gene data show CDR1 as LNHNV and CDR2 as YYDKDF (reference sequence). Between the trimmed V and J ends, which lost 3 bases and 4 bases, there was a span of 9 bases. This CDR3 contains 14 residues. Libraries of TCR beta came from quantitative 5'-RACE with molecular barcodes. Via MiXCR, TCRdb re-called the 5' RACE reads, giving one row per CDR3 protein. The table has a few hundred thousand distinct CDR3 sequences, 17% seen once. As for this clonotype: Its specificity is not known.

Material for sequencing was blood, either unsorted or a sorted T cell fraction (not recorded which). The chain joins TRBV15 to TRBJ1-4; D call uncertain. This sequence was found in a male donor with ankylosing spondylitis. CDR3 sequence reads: CATSSRLDNEKLFF. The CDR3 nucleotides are TGTGCCACCAGCAGCCGGCTAGATAATGAAAAACTGTTTTTT.